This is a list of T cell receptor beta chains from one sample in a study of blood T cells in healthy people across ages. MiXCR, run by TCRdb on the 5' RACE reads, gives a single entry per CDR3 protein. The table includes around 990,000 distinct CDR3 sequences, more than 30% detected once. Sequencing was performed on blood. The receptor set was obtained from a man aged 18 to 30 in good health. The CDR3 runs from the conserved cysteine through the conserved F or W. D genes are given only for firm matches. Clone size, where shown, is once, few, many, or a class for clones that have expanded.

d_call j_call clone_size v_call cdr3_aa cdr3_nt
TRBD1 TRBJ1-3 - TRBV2 CASRPGTGDGNTIYF TGTGCCAGTAGGCCCGGGACAGGGGATGGAAACACCATATATTTT
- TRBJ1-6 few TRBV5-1 CASSLDTAQNSPLHF TGCGCCAGCAGCTTGGACACAGCTCAAAATTCACCCCTCCACTTT
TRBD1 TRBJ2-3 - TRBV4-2 CASSQAAGGENTQYF TGTGCCAGCAGCCAAGCTGCAGGGGGAGAAAATACGCAGTATTTT
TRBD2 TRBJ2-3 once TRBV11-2 CASSPGGVSTQYF TGTGCCAGCAGCCCCGGGGGGGTTTCTACGCAGTATTTT
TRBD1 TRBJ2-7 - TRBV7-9 CASSVDRGRDEQYF TGTGCCAGCAGCGTAGACAGGGGGCGAGACGAGCAGTACTTC
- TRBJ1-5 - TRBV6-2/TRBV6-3 CASSYAGYQPQHF TGTGCCAGCAGTTACGCGGGTTATCAGCCCCAGCATTTT
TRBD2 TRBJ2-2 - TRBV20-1 CSALSGSNTGELFF TGCAGTGCTCTTAGCGGGAGTAACACCGGGGAGCTGTTTTTT
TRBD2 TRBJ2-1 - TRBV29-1 CSVGEAQRGKNEQFF TGCAGCGTTGGAGAGGCCCAGCGGGGGAAAAATGAGCAGTTCTTC
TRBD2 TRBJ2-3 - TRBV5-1 CASSQEVAGGDTDTQYF TGCGCCAGCAGCCAGGAGGTAGCGGGGGGTGACACAGATACGCAGTATTTT
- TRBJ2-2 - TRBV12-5 CASGSFTGELFF TGTGCTAGTGGTTCGTTCACCGGGGAGCTGTTTTTT
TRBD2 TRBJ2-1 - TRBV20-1 CSARIPGTTLSSNEQFF TGCAGTGCTAGAATCCCGGGGACTACCCTCTCGAGCAATGAGCAGTTCTTC
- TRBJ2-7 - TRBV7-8 CASSLEGLAIYEQYF TGTGCCAGCAGCTTAGAGGGGCTAGCGATCTACGAGCAGTACTTC
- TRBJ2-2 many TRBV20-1 CSARDVGSGELFF TGCAGTGCTAGAGATGTGGGTAGCGGGGAGCTGTTTTTT
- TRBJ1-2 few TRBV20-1 CSATVFLTGQSKSNNGYTF TGCAGTGCCACCGTATTTCTAACCGGACAGAGCAAAAGTAACAATGGCTACACCTTC
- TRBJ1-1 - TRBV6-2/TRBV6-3 CASTRLRGRGTEAFF TGTGCCAGCACCCGGTTAAGGGGCCGGGGGACTGAAGCTTTCTTT
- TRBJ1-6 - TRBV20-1 CSATDQRSHNSPLHF TGCAGTGCTACGGACCAAAGGTCCCATAATTCACCCCTCCACTTT
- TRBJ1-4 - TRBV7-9 CASSPMAGRVNEKLFF TGTGCCAGCAGCCCTATGGCCGGGAGAGTCAATGAAAAACTGTTTTTT
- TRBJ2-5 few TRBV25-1 CASSEARGFQETQYF TGTGCCAGCAGTGAAGCCAGGGGCTTCCAAGAGACCCAGTACTTC
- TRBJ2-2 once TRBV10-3 CAISVAGNTGELFF TGTGCCATCAGTGTCGCAGGAAACACCGGGGAGCTGTTTTTT
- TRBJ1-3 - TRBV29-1 CSVVTGNTIYF TGCAGCGTTGTAACAGGAAACACCATATATTTT
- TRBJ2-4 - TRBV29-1 CSVDSGTVGEAQYF TGCAGCGTTGATTCCGGGACGGTGGGAGAGGCCCAGTACTTC
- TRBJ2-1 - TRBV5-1 CASSFFGSSSYNEQFF TGCGCCAGCAGCTTTTTCGGTTCAAGCTCCTACAATGAGCAGTTCTTC
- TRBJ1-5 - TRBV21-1 CSSSRGDSLTQPQHF TGTTCCAGCAGCAGAGGGGACAGTTTGACTCAGCCCCAGCATTTT
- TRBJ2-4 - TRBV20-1 CSARTAGIAKNIQYF TGCAGTGCCAGGACAGCCGGGATAGCCAAAAACATTCAGTACTTC
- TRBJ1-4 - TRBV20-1 CSARDVGGEDEKLFF TGCAGTGCTAGAGATGTCGGGGGGGAGGATGAAAAACTGTTTTTT
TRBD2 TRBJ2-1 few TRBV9 CASSVGSGGTYNEQFF TGTGCCAGCAGCGTGGGGAGCGGGGGCACTTACAATGAGCAGTTCTTC
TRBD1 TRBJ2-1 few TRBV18 CASSPSGQSYNEQFF TGTGCCAGCTCACCATCGGGACAGAGCTACAATGAGCAGTTCTTC
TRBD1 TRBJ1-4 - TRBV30 CAWTQYGQGGNEKLFF TGTGCCTGGACCCAATACGGACAGGGAGGAAATGAAAAACTGTTTTTT
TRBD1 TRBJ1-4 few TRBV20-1 CSARATGGASNEKLFF TGCAGTGCTAGAGCTACAGGGGGCGCGAGTAATGAAAAACTGTTTTTT
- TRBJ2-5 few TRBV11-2 CASSAQQETQYF TGTGCCAGCAGCGCGCAACAAGAGACCCAGTACTTC
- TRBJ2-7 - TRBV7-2 CASKRMGTYNEQYF TGTGCCAGCAAACGAATGGGAACCTACAATGAGCAGTACTTC
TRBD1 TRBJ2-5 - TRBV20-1 CSAKWTGDQETQYF TGCAGTGCTAAGTGGACAGGGGACCAAGAGACCCAGTACTTC
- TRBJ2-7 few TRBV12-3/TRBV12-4 CASSLGHGYEQYF TGTGCCAGCAGTTTAGGGCACGGGTACGAGCAGTACTTC
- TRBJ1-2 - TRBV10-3 CAISESEAEANYGYTF TGTGCCATCAGTGAGTCTGAAGCTGAAGCTAACTATGGCTACACCTTC
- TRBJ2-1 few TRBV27 CASSNLQVPQFF TGTGCCAGCAGTAACTTACAGGTTCCTCAGTTCTTC
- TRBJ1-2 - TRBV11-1 CASSPNSLNHYGYTF TGTGCCAGCAGCCCAAACAGCCTTAATCACTATGGCTACACCTTC
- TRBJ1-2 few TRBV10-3 CAISETGDYGYTF TGTGCCATCAGTGAGACCGGGGACTATGGCTACACCTTC
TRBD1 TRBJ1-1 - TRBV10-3 CAITPQGTGDTEAFF TGTGCCATCACCCCACAGGGGACTGGGGATACTGAAGCTTTCTTT
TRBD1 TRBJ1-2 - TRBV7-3 CASSLVSGGQHYGYTF TGTGCCAGCAGCTTAGTCTCCGGGGGACAGCACTATGGCTACACCTTC
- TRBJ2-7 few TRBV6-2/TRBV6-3 CASSYSAGTGSYEQYF TGTGCCAGCAGTTACTCGGCCGGGACGGGCTCCTACGAGCAGTACTTC
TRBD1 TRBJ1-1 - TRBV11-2 CASRTGTGTEAFF TGTGCCAGCAGAACGGGGACAGGCACTGAAGCTTTCTTT
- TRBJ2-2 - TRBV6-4 CASSPDNLNTGELFF TGTGCCAGCAGCCCCGACAATTTGAACACCGGGGAGCTGTTTTTT
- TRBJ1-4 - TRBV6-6 CASSPRVEEKLFF TGTGCCAGCAGTCCACGGGTGGAGGAAAAACTGTTTTTT
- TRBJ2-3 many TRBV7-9 CASSSSSDTQYF TGTGCCAGCAGCTCGTCCTCAGATACGCAGTATTTT
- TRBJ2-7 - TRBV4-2 CASSQDQGPLYEQYF TGTGCCAGCAGCCAAGATCAGGGGCCTCTCTACGAGCAGTACTTC
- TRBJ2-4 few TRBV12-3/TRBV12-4 CASSLGLEGIQYF TGTGCCAGCAGTTTAGGTCTGGAGGGCATTCAGTACTTC
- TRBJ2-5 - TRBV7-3 CASSLFGFQETQYF TGTGCCAGCAGCTTATTTGGGTTCCAAGAGACCCAGTACTTC
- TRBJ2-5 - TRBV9 CASSGELETQYF TGTGCCAGCAGCGGGGAGTTAGAGACCCAGTACTTC
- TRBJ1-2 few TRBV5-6 CASTWGIEGYTF TGTGCCAGCACCTGGGGGATTGAGGGCTACACCTTC
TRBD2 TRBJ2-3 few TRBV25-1 CASSEYRGGASDTQYF TGTGCCAGCAGTGAATATCGCGGGGGGGCATCAGATACGCAGTATTTT
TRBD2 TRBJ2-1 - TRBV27 CASSLFSGGGNEQFF TGTGCCAGCAGTTTATTTAGCGGGGGTGGGAATGAGCAGTTCTTC